The clone carrying this T cell receptor (beta chain) appeared a few times. Its antigen is not known. The sample has other DNA sequences that encode this CDR3 too. The data belong to a study of shared clonotypes between healthy human individuals. Study as a whole: Each donor had three CD4 naive, three CD4 memory, two CD8 naive and one CD8 memory plate. Study observations and caveats: When naive CD4 clonotypes were compared across a handful of donors, roughly 4.9% were shared. Genetic and exposure-history diversity was limited by the small donor number.

The V and J ends lost 0 bases and 7 bases, in that order; junction bases with no gene match: 2. The CDR3 length is 13 residues. The germline CDR1 and CDR2 sequences are SGHDN and FVKESK. Assay used: immunoSEQ multiplex PCR; TCRdb lists only in-frame clones, some missing. The table includes roughly 1,000,000 clones, roughly 74% detected once. This clonotype originated in a man aged 18 to 35 in good health. Some clones in this sample may be carry-over from other donors' samples. The chain couples TRBV14 to TRBJ2-5, with 7 bases that match TRBD1. The sequenced sample consisted of memory CD4+ T cells from PBMCs. Specified subset: CD45RA-negative fraction. This CDR3 reads CASSQDWTGTQYF. CDR3 in DNA: TGTGCCAGCAGCCAAGATTGGACAGGGACCCAGTACTTC.